These T cell receptor beta chains were read from a single sample in a study of blood T cell repertoires in COVID-19. Only in-frame clones appear in the TCRdb table, and some are missing; sequencing was by immunoSEQ multiplex PCR. The sample has about 350,000 clones, around nine tenths seen once. Input material: peripheral blood. All receptors derive from a woman aged 55-70 years with COVID-19, enrolled during active disease. Both conserved end residues are part of each CDR3. The order of the fields is D gene, J gene, clone size, V gene, CDR3 protein, CDR3 DNA. A D gene is named only where the DNA matches it firmly. Clone size appears in some rows only: once, few, many, or a class for an expanded clone.

>-|TRBJ2-4|-|TRBV27
CASSLSRTANIQYF
TGTGCCAGCAGTTTATCAAGGACAGCCAACATTCAGTACTTC
>-|TRBJ1-1|once|TRBV7-8
CASSLARLNRVWDTEAFF
TGTGCCAGCAGCTTAGCCCGGCTCAACAGGGTTTGGGACACTGAAGCTTTCTTT
>-|TRBJ2-1|-|TRBV28
CASLVGGGESYNEQFF
TGTGCCAGCCTGGTAGGTGGGGGCGAGTCCTACAATGAGCAGTTCTTC
>-|TRBJ2-1|-|TRBV2
CASSLRPPTYNEQFF
TGTGCCAGCTCTTTGCGTCCCCCTACCTACAATGAGCAGTTCTTC
>-|TRBJ1-1|many|TRBV9
CASSATGLDTEAFF
TGTGCCAGCAGCGCCACAGGGTTGGACACTGAAGCTTTCTTT
>TRBD1|TRBJ1-2|-|TRBV7-8
CASSLGQGANFNYGYTF
TGTGCCAGCAGCTTAGGTCAGGGGGCGAATTTTAACTATGGCTACACCTTC
>-|TRBJ1-2|-|TRBV27
CASSLSASRGGYTF
TGTGCCAGCAGTCTATCAGCGTCCCGGGGTGGCTACACCTTC
>-|TRBJ2-1|-|TRBV7-8
CASSLVPTEQFF
TGTGCCAGCAGCTTAGTTCCTACTGAGCAGTTCTTC
>TRBD1|TRBJ1-1|-|TRBV28
CASHRGLMNTEAFF
TGTGCCAGTCACAGGGGGCTCATGAACACTGAAGCTTTCTTT
>-|TRBJ1-5|-|TRBV7-9
CASSLGGVGNQPQHF
TGTGCCAGCAGCTTAGGCGGGGTCGGCAATCAGCCCCAGCATTTT
>TRBD1|TRBJ2-7|-|TRBV7-3
CASSLDRRGQGYEQYF
TGTGCCAGCAGCTTAGATAGAAGAGGACAGGGTTACGAGCAGTACTTC
>-|TRBJ1-5|-|TRBV15
CATSRPRGGRQPQHF
TGTGCCACCAGCAGGCCTCGTGGGGGCAGGCAGCCCCAGCATTTT
>-|TRBJ1-5|-|TRBV12-3/TRBV12-4
CASSFGNQPQHF
TGTGCCAGCAGTTTCGGGAATCAGCCCCAGCATTTT
>-|TRBJ1-4|once|TRBV5-1
CASSSGTPEEKLFF
TGCGCCAGCAGCTCCGGGACACCGGAAGAAAAACTGTTTTTT
>-|TRBJ1-3|-|TRBV29-1
CSVAGGRGAGNTIYF
TGCAGCGTTGCGGGGGGCAGAGGGGCTGGAAACACCATATATTTT
>TRBD2|TRBJ2-7|-|TRBV11-2
CASSLTKLAGTYEQYF
TGTGCCAGCAGCTTAACCAAACTAGCGGGCACCTACGAGCAGTACTTC
>-|TRBJ2-2|-|TRBV19
CASSFGTGRADTGELFF
TGTGCCAGTAGTTTCGGAACAGGGAGGGCAGACACCGGGGAGCTGTTTTTT
>-|TRBJ1-1|-|TRBV11-2
CASSLHRVNTEAFF
TGTGCCAGCAGCTTACACAGGGTAAACACTGAAGCTTTCTTT
>-|TRBJ1-3|-|TRBV2
CASTSEVGNTIYF
TGTGCCAGCACCTCGGAGGTTGGAAACACCATATATTTT
>-|TRBJ2-5|-|TRBV30
CAWSFSAVEPRETQYF
TGTGCCTGGAGTTTCTCCGCGGTAGAGCCCCGGGAGACCCAGTACTTC
>-|TRBJ2-7|-|TRBV2
CASSENNSGEQYF
TGTGCCAGCAGTGAAAACAACAGCGGCGAGCAGTACTTC
>TRBD1|TRBJ1-4|-|TRBV7-9
CASSPRAQGLEKLFF
TGTGCCAGCAGCCCGAGGGCACAGGGGTTAGAAAAACTGTTTTTT
>TRBD1|TRBJ1-5|-|TRBV2
CASSGTGGGNQPQHF
TGTGCCAGCAGTGGGACAGGAGGGGGCAATCAGCCCCAGCATTTT
>TRBD1|TRBJ1-6|-|TRBV2
CASRPTGGASPLHF
TGTGCCAGCAGACCCACAGGGGGCGCGTCACCCCTCCACTTT
>TRBD1|TRBJ2-2|-|TRBV10-3
CAISGTGGDTGELFF
TGTGCCATCAGCGGGACAGGGGGGGACACCGGGGAGCTGTTTTTT
>-|TRBJ1-4|-|TRBV15
CATSREMGHSNEKLFF
TGTGCCACCAGCAGAGAGATGGGACACTCTAATGAAAAACTGTTTTTT
>TRBD2|TRBJ2-5|-|TRBV2
CASSGTSGWETQYF
TGTGCCAGCAGTGGGACTAGTGGTTGGGAGACCCAGTACTTC
>TRBD2|TRBJ2-7|-|TRBV5-5
CASRTRLADYSYEQYF
TGTGCCAGCAGGACCCGGCTAGCGGATTACTCCTACGAGCAGTACTTC
>TRBD1|TRBJ2-3|-|TRBV6-5
CASSRQGAGDTQYF
TGTGCCAGCAGCCGACAGGGGGCGGGAGATACGCAGTATTTT
>-|TRBJ1-6|once|TRBV9
CASSEGQFNSPLHF
TGTGCCAGCAGCGAAGGACAGTTTAATTCACCCCTCCACTTT
>-|TRBJ1-2|-|TRBV19
CASSSRQLHYGYTF
TGTGCCAGTAGTAGCCGACAGCTCCACTATGGCTACACCTTC
>TRBD1|TRBJ2-1|once|TRBV5-1
CASSLGPDRVINEQFF
TGCGCCAGCAGCTTGGGGCCGGACAGGGTCATCAATGAGCAGTTCTTC
>-|TRBJ1-4|-|TRBV24-1
CATSDQEKLFF
TGTGCCACCAGTGATCAAGAAAAACTGTTTTTT
>-|TRBJ2-3|-|TRBV7-2
CASSLGRAYQATQYF
TGTGCCAGCAGCTTAGGGCGGGCCTATCAGGCTACGCAGTATTTT
>-|TRBJ2-3|-|TRBV5-6
CASSLATDTQYF
TGTGCCAGCAGCTTGGCGACAGATACGCAGTATTTT
>-|TRBJ1-2|few|TRBV2
CASKTDGAYGYTF
TGTGCCAGCAAGACAGACGGCGCCTATGGCTACACCTTC
>TRBD1|TRBJ2-2|-|TRBV30
CAWSPQGYTGELFF
TGTGCCTGGAGCCCACAGGGGTACACCGGGGAGCTGTTTTTT
>-|TRBJ1-4|few|TRBV7-8
CASSDRRRPANEKLFF
TGTGCCAGCAGCGACCGTCGGCGGCCGGCTAATGAAAAACTGTTTTTT
>TRBD1|TRBJ1-1|-|TRBV15
CATSTRTGTEAFF
TGTGCCACCAGCACAAGGACAGGGACAGAAGCTTTCTTT
>TRBD2|TRBJ2-2|-|TRBV30
CAWSVASGVIRELFF
TGTGCCTGGAGTGTAGCTAGCGGGGTGATCCGGGAGCTGTTTTTT
>TRBD2|TRBJ2-7|-|TRBV2
CASRGTSGAYYEQYF
TGTGCCAGCAGGGGGACTAGCGGGGCCTACTACGAGCAGTACTTC
>-|TRBJ1-1|-|TRBV7-8
CASSLEWGLGLNTEAFF
TGTGCCAGCAGCTTAGAGTGGGGGCTAGGTCTGAACACTGAAGCTTTCTTT
>-|TRBJ2-1|-|TRBV11-3
CASSLEGAVSYNEQFF
TGTGCCAGCAGCTTAGAGGGAGCGGTTTCCTACAATGAGCAGTTCTTC
>TRBD2|TRBJ2-3|-|TRBV4-1
CASSQASGGSPDTQYF
TGCGCCAGCAGCCAGGCTAGCGGGGGCAGCCCAGATACGCAGTATTTT
>-|TRBJ2-2|-|TRBV5-1
CASSFPTADTGELFF
TGCGCCAGCAGCTTTCCTACAGCCGACACCGGGGAGCTGTTTTTT
>-|TRBJ2-5|-|TRBV11-2
CASSTQLAGGTQYF
TGTGCCAGCAGCACCCAGCTGGCGGGTGGGACCCAGTACTTC
>-|TRBJ2-6|once|TRBV6-5
CASTSFYGANVLTF
TGTGCCAGCACCTCTTTTTATGGGGCCAACGTCCTGACTTTC
>-|TRBJ2-7|-|TRBV2
CASTQEWGRGQEQYF
TGTGCCAGTACCCAAGAGTGGGGCAGGGGACAAGAGCAGTACTTC
>-|TRBJ1-1|-|TRBV30
CAWSFVNTEAFF
TGTGCCTGGAGTTTCGTGAACACTGAAGCTTTCTTT